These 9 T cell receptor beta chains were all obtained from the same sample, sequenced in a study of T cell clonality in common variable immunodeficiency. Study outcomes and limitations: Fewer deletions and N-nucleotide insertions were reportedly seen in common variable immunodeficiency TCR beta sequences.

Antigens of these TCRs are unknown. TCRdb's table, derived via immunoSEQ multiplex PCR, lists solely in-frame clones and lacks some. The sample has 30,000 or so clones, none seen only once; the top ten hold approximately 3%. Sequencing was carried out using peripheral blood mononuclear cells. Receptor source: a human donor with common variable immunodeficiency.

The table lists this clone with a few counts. The CDR3 DNA, read in part, is TGTGCCAGCAGTGGATTTCAAGCCCTGGGGCGG. Its protein is CASSGFQALGR. The CDR3 in full is CASSGFQALGRAFF. The chain couples TRBV2 to TRBJ1-1; tentative D call: TRBD1 (5 bases). The CDR3 end falls 3 residues outside the read, so it is completed with the germline J gene. The CDR3 consists of 14 residues. Germline lookup yields CDR1 SNHLY and CDR2 FYNNEI.

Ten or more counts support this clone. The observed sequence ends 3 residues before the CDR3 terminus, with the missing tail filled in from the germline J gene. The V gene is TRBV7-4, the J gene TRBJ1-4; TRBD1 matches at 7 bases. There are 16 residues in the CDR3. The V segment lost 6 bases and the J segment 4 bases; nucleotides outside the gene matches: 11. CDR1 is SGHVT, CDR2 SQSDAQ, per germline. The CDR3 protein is CASRPPQGGINEKLFF. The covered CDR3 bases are TGTGCCAGCAGGCCGCCCCAGGGGGGAATTAATGAAAAA.

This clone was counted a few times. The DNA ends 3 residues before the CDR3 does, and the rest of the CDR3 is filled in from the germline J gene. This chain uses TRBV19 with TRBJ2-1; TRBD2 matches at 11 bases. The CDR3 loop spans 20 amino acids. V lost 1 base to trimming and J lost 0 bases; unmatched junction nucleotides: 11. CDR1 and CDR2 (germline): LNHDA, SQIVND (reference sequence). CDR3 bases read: TGTGCCAGTAGTATAGGTGCTAGCGGGGGGACTAAAAGCTCCTACAATGAG. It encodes CASSIGASGGTKSSYNE. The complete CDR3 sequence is CASSIGASGGTKSSYNEQFF.

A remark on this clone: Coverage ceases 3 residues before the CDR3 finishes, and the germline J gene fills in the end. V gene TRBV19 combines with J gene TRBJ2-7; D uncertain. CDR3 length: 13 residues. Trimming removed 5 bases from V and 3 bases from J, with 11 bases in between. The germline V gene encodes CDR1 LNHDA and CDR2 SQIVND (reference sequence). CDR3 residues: CASSSAAVYEQYF. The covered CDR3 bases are TGTGCCAGTAGTTCCGCCGCGGTCTACGAG. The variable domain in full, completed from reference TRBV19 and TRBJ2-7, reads DGGITQSPKYLFRKEGQNVTLSCEQNLNHDAMYWYRQDPGQGLRLIYYSQIVNDFQKGDIAEGYSVSREKKESFPLTVTSAQKNPTAFYLCASSSAAVYEQYFGPGTRLTVT.

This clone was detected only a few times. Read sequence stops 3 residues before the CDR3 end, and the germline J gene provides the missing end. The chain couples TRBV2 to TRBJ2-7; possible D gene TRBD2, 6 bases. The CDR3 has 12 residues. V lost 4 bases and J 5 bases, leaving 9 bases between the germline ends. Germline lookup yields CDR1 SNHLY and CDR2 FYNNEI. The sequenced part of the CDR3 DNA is TGTGCCAGCAGTGGACTAGTCCACGAG. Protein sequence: CASSGLVHE. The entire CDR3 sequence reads CASSGLVHEQYF.

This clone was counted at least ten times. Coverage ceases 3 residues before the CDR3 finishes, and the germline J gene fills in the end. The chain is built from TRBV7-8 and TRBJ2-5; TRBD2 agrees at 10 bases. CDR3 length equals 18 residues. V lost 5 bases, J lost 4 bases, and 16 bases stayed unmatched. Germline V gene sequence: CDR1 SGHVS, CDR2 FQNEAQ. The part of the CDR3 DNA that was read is TGTGCCAGCAGCCCCCGAGGGGGGGTACTAGCGGGGAGAGAGACC. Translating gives CASSPRGGVLAGRET. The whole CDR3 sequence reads CASSPRGGVLAGRETQYF.

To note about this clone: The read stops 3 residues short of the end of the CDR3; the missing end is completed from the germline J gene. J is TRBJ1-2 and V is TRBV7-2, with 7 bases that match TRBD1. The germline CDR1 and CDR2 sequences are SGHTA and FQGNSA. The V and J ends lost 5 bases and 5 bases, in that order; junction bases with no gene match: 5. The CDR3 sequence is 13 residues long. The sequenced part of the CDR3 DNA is TGTGCCAGCAGCCTACAGGGGATTTATGGC. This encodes CASSLQGIYG. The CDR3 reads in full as CASSLQGIYGYTF.

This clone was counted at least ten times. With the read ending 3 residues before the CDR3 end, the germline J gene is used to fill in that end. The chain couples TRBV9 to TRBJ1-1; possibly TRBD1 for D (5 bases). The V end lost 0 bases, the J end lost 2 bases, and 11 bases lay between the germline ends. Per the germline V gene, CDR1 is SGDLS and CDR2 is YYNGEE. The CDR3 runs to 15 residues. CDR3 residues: CASSVGQNTNTEAFF. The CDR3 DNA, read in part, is TGTGCCAGCAGCGTAGGACAGAATACCAACACTGAA. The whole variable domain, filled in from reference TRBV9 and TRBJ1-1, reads DSGVTQTPKHLITATGQRVTLRCSPRSGDLSVYWYQQSLDQGLQFLIQYYNGEERAKGNILERFSAQQFPDLHSELNLSSLELGDSALYFCASSVGQNTNTEAFFGQGTRLTVV.

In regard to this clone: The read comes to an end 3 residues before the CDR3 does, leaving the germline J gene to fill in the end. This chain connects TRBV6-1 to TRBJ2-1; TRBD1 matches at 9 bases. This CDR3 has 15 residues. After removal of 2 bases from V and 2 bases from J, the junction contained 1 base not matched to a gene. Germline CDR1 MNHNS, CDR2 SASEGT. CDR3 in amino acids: CASSERTGAYNEQFF. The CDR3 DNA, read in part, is TGTGCCAGCAGTGAAAGGACAGGGGCCTACAATGAG.